The 18 T cell receptor beta chains below were found in one sample sequenced in a study of blood T cell repertoires in COVID-19. TCRdb's copy holds only in-frame clones and misses some; the assay was immunoSEQ multiplex PCR. Of hundreds of thousands of clones detected, over 80% appear once; the ten largest clones hold over 0.75%. The sample consisted of PBMCs or T cells enriched from blood (not recorded which). These receptors all come from a man in his fifties who had been exposed to COVID-19.

The V call is TRBV19, the J call TRBJ1-2, with D unresolved. Germline CDR1 reads LNHDA; CDR2 reads SQIVND (reference sequence). The CDR3 contains 17 residues. V was shortened by 5 bases and J by 1 base, with 20 bases between the two germline ends. DNA of the CDR3: TGTGCCAGTAGTCGAGGTCTGAGGGAAGACTTTAACTATGGCTACACCTTC. This encodes CASSRGLREDFNYGYTF.

The chain couples TRBV7-8 to TRBJ2-1, with 13 bases fitting TRBD2. Trimming removed 5 bases from V and 7 bases from J; junction bases left unmatched: 8. From germline, CDR1 is SGHVS and CDR2 FQNEAQ. The CDR3 runs 16 residues. The CDR3 spells CASSPRLAGGRNEQFF. For the CDR3, the DNA is TGTGCCAGCAGCCCGCGACTAGCGGGAGGAAGGAATGAGCAGTTCTTC.

The chain employs TRBV5-1 and TRBJ2-3, with 9 bases aligning to TRBD1. Germline V gene sequence: CDR1 SGHRS, CDR2 YFSETQ. The length of the CDR3 is 16 residues. The J segment lost 2 bases and the V segment lost 4 bases, leaving 8 bases of the junction unmatched. The CDR3 spells CASSPAGQGITDTQYF. CDR3 DNA sequence: TGCGCCAGCAGCCCGGCGGGACAGGGCATCACAGATACGCAGTATTTT.

This rearrangement joins TRBV2 to TRBJ1-6; TRBD1 aligns across 9 bases. The CDR3 covers 14 residues. Germline V gives CDR1 SNHLY, CDR2 FYNNEI. The junction had 1 base not matched to a gene; V was cut back by 3 bases and J by 7 bases. The CDR3 is CASSDGTGNSPLHF. The DNA of the CDR3 is TGTGCCAGCAGTGATGGGACAGGGAATTCACCCCTCCACTTT.

The chain recombines TRBV18 with TRBJ2-1; 9 nucleotides line up with TRBD1. The CDR3 is 20 amino acids. Per germline, CDR1 KGHSH and CDR2 LQKENI. With V trimmed by 3 bases and J by 4 bases, 19 bases remained unmatched. CDR3 nucleotide sequence: TGTGCCAGCTCACCCCAGAAACGGACAGGGGAACCGGCAAGGTACAATGAGCAGTTCTTC. Translated, it gives CASSPQKRTGEPARYNEQFF.

The CDR3 region has the DNA TGTGCCAGCTCGCGGTCTCTTCTAGGGGTAAATTCACCCCTCCACTTT. This codes for CASSRSLLGVNSPLHF. J is TRBJ1-6 and V is TRBV18, with TRBD1 as a possible D gene (5 bases). Trimming removed 6 bases from V and 7 bases from J, with 19 bases in between. CDR3 size: 16 residues. CDR1 is KGHSH, CDR2 LQKENI, per germline.

This chain uses TRBV13 with TRBJ2-6, with D possibly being TRBD2 (5 bases). This CDR3 region has 20 residues. Germline V CDR1 and CDR2: PRHDT, FYEKMQ (reference sequence). Trimming left V 0 bases short and J 2 bases short, with 20 bases between. This CDR3 is CASSLGSWRVELPGANVLTF. In DNA, the CDR3 is TGTGCCAGCAGCTTAGGGAGTTGGCGGGTAGAGTTGCCTGGGGCCAACGTCCTGACTTTC.

The V call is TRBV3-1 (or the pseudogene TRBV3-2), the J call TRBJ1-4; no firm D call. The CDR3 consists of 15 residues. CDR1 is LGHDT, CDR2 YNNKEL, per germline (reference sequence). V lost 1 base and J 7 bases, leaving 13 bases between the germline ends. The CDR3 spells CASSQGSGGPEKLFF. The CDR3, as DNA: TGTGCCAGCAGCCAAGGAAGTGGCGGCCCTGAAAAACTGTTTTTT.

This clone was seen a single time. The chain uses TRBV5-1 and TRBJ1-4, with TRBD1 identical over 9 bases. This CDR3 has 21 amino acids. Looked up from germline, CDR1 is SGHRS and CDR2 is YFSETQ. V gave up 4 bases and J gave up 0 bases; unmatched junction bases: 19. The CDR3 is CASSGTDRGDPSFATNEKLFF. The CDR3 DNA follows: TGCGCCAGCAGCGGAACGGACAGGGGCGACCCGAGCTTTGCAACTAATGAAAAACTGTTTTTT.

V is TRBV7-9 and J is TRBJ1-4, with 10 bases identical to TRBD1. J lost 12 bases, V lost 5 bases, and 18 bases had no gene match. From germline, CDR1 is SEHNR and CDR2 FQNEAQ (reference sequence). The CDR3 has 17 amino acids. CDR3 loop: CASSRTVTGGVPSELFF. The CDR3 coding sequence is TGTGCCAGCAGCCGCACAGTGACAGGGGGCGTACCGAGTGAACTGTTTTTT. Full variable domain (remainder filled in from reference TRBV7-9 and TRBJ1-4): DTGVSQNPRHKITKRGQNVTFRCDPISEHNRLYWYRQTLGQGPEFLTYFQNEAQLEKSRLLSDRFSAERPKGSFSTLEIQRTEQGDSAMYLCASSRTVTGGVPSELFFGSGTQLSVL.

This clone was seen once. The chain links TRBV18 to TRBJ1-5; D remains unclear. Deletions cut 3 bases from V and 0 bases from J, with 9 bases between. Germline V lookup: CDR1 KGHSH, CDR2 LQKENI. The CDR3 sequence is 15 residues long. The DNA of the CDR3 is TGTGCCAGCTCACCTCGGGTGGGTAGCAATCAGCCCCAGCATTTT. Translation: CASSPRVGSNQPQHF. Filled out from reference TRBV18 and TRBJ1-5, the complete variable domain reads NAGVMQNPRHLVRRRGQEARLRCSPMKGHSHVYWYRQLPEEGLKFMVYLQKENIIDESGMPKERFSAEFPKEGPSILRIQQVVRGDSAAYFCASSPRVGSNQPQHFGDGTRLSIL.

V gene TRBV6-5 combines with J gene TRBJ2-1; 7 positions match TRBD1. Germline V gives CDR1 MNHEY, CDR2 SVGAGI. After removal of 7 bases from V and 3 bases from J, the junction contained 9 bases not matched to a gene. The CDR3 spans 15 residues. The CDR3 nucleotides read TGTGCCAGCAACCCGATAGGGGGCTACTACAATGAGCAGTTCTTC. Residues: CASNPIGGYYNEQFF.

V usage is TRBV11-3 and J usage is TRBJ1-4, with D unresolved. The germline gives CDR1 SGHNT, CDR2 YENEEA. The CDR3 spans 13 residues. V lost 3 bases to trimming and J lost 8 bases, with 10 bases between them. CDR3 loop: CASSFGQNEKLFF. DNA of the CDR3: TGTGCCAGCAGCTTTGGGCAGAACGAAAAACTGTTTTTT.

The CDR3 DNA sequence: TGTGCCAGCATTTATGGGGGGTATGTCGCCTTGGATCAGCCCCAGCATTTT. Protein sequence: CASIYGGYVALDQPQHF. The rearrangement uses TRBV28 and TRBJ1-5, with D maybe TRBD1 (5 bases). CDR1 is MDHEN and CDR2 is SYDVKM in the germline V gene. The CDR3 is 17 residues long. Trimming cost V 7 bases and J 5 bases, with 24 bases left between them.

The chain recombines TRBV28 with TRBJ2-1, with 9 nucleotides matching TRBD2. Germline CDR1 MDHEN, CDR2 SYDVKM. The CDR3 runs to 18 residues. J gave up 5 bases and V 6 bases, and 17 bases lay outside the gene matches. In DNA, the CDR3 is TGTGCCAGCAGCCCCACGCTCAGACTAGCGGCACAAAACAATGAGCAGTTCTTC. The encoded protein is CASSPTLRLAAQNNEQFF.

The table lists this clone with many counts. The V call is TRBV4-2, the J call TRBJ1-3, with 7 bases matching TRBD1. The V gene's germline CDR1 is LGHNA and CDR2 YNFKEQ. V shed 1 base and J 10 bases; nucleotides not matched to a gene: 10. CDR3 length: 15 amino acids. As DNA, the CDR3 is TGTGCCAGCAGCCAAGCCTTTCGACAGGGAGTAACCATATATTTT. This translates into CASSQAFRQGVTIYF.

This chain connects TRBV27 to TRBJ1-1, with D maybe TRBD1 (6 bases). CDR3 size: 15 residues. Germline values: CDR1 MNHEY, CDR2 SMNVEV (reference sequence). Trimming took off 5 bases at V and 0 bases at J, with 13 bases between the two ends. The DNA for the CDR3 is TGTGCCAGCAGTCTTCTCAGGGGCCTGAACACTGAAGCTTTCTTT. It codes for CASSLLRGLNTEAFF.

The genes are TRBV12-5 and TRBJ2-3, with TRBD2 identical over 9 bases. This CDR3 comprises 14 residues. Germline trimming cut 5 bases from V and 5 bases from J; bases unmatched to any gene: 5. Germline-derived CDR1 and CDR2 are LGHNT and FRNRAP. CDR3 residues: CASGLAGRRDTQYF. The CDR3 nucleotides read TGTGCTAGTGGTCTAGCGGGACGTAGAGATACGCAGTATTTT.